This TCR beta chain was sequenced during a study of OX40 agonist ivuxolimab in advanced cancers. Study context: Patients were given ivuxolimab, an antibody that agonizes OX40 (CD134). Three patients got partial responses; one had hepatocellular carcinoma and two had cutaneous melanoma.

CDR1 LNHDA and CDR2 SQIVND come from the germline V gene (reference sequence). The ends were cut back, 1 base at V and 4 bases at J, with 1 base in the middle. The CDR3 has 11 amino acids. Libraries were prepared by immunoSEQ multiplex PCR; TCRdb keeps only in-frame clonotypes and omits some of them. The sample holds 50,000 to 65,000 clones, under 85% seen once. The chain couples TRBV19 to TRBJ2-5; D remains ambiguous. The sequencing here drew on CD4+ or CD8+ T cells sorted from blood, taken in a trial of the OX40 agonist ivuxolimab. The sequence was collected from an adult with an advanced solid tumor such as melanoma, head and neck, liver or kidney cancer. Written as DNA, the CDR3 is TGTGCCAGTAGTATAGCAGAGACCCAGTACTTC. Its protein product is CASSIAETQYF.